This T cell receptor (beta chain) was captured in a study of T cells in Graves' hyperthyroidism and ophthalmopathy. Trimming cost V 7 bases and J 1 base, with 7 bases left between them. Per the germline V gene, CDR1 is SNHLY and CDR2 is FYNNEI. The CDR3 consists of 12 residues. Amplified regions were TCR beta CDR3 sequences from RNA transcripts. The HTBI set primed first-round TCR CDR3 RT-PCR. TCRdb processed the multiplex PCR reads anew with MiXCR; each CDR3 protein has one entry. The table has about half a million distinct CDR3 sequences, 20% to 25% seen once. In its sample, this clonotype was seen many times. Active moderate-to-severe ophthalmopathy, Clinical Activity Score at least 3, NOSPECS at least 4, under 3 months' duration.

The clonotype comes from a woman aged 70 to 79 with Graves' ophthalmopathy. The sample taken for sequencing was blood. This sequence joins TRBV2 and TRBJ2-5; D is uncertain. This CDR3 is CASTRIQETQYF. In DNA, the CDR3 is TGTGCCAGCACCCGGATCCAAGAGACCCAGTACTTC.